Listed below are T cell receptor beta chains from one sample, sequenced in a study of Ad26.COV2.S vaccination and SARS-CoV-2 variants. The table came from immunoSEQ multiplex PCR; TCRdb's copy has only in-frame clones and leaves some out. The sample includes about 330,000 clones, under 90% of them seen just once. The sample here was peripheral blood, taken in a trial of Ad26.COV2.S vaccine versus placebo. The source is a person aged 18-65 years who received the Ad26.COV2.S COVID-19 vaccine or a placebo. Each CDR3 is given with its conserved first and last residue. D genes are given only for firm matches. Clone sizes are given selectively: once, few, many, or a class where the clone is expanded.

v_gene,d_gene,j_gene,abundance,CDR3aa,CDR3nt
TRBV15,-,TRBJ2-7,-,CATSTSGAYEQYF,TGTGCCACCAGCACGTCGGGGGCGTACGAGCAGTACTTC
TRBV3-1/TRBV3-2,TRBD1,TRBJ2-1,-,CASSRPGQAYNEQFF,TGTGCCAGCAGCCGACCGGGACAGGCGTACAATGAGCAGTTCTTC
TRBV10-3,-,TRBJ1-1,-,CAISSSGRGTEAFF,TGTGCCATCAGTTCGAGTGGACGGGGGACTGAAGCTTTCTTT
TRBV3-1/TRBV3-2,TRBD1,TRBJ1-1,-,CASSQDSWGQIMNTEAFF,TGTGCCAGCAGCCAAGATAGTTGGGGACAGATAATGAACACTGAAGCTTTCTTT
TRBV18,-,TRBJ1-5,-,CASSPRGGQPQHF,TGTGCCAGCTCACCACGGGGGGGACAGCCCCAGCATTTT
TRBV27,-,TRBJ1-6,-,CASSSGIGSYNSPLHF,TGTGCCAGCAGTTCTGGGATTGGGTCCTATAATTCACCCCTCCACTTT
TRBV6-2/TRBV6-3,-,TRBJ1-2,-,CASSYRENYGYTF,TGTGCCAGCAGTTACAGGGAGAACTATGGCTACACCTTC
TRBV3-1/TRBV3-2,-,TRBJ2-7,-,CASSQRVTVADTVRDDQGEQYF,TGTGCCAGCAGCCAAAGGGTCACCGTCGCCGACACGGTACGGGACGATCAGGGCGAGCAGTACTTC
TRBV7-9,-,TRBJ1-5,-,CASSSSTGDQPQHF,TGTGCCAGCAGCTCATCTACGGGAGATCAGCCCCAGCATTTT
TRBV7-6,-,TRBJ2-1,-,CASSPPNRVDEQFF,TGTGCCAGCAGCCCTCCCAACAGGGTTGATGAGCAGTTCTTC
TRBV9,TRBD1,TRBJ1-2,once,CASSVSGQGASYGYTF,TGTGCCAGCAGCGTATCGGGACAGGGGGCGAGCTATGGCTACACCTTC
TRBV19,-,TRBJ1-5,-,CASSSTLYWQPQHF,TGTGCCAGTAGTTCAACCCTCTATTGGCAGCCCCAGCATTTT
TRBV2,-,TRBJ1-2,-,CASSPESGYTF,TGTGCCAGCAGTCCAGAATCTGGCTACACCTTC
TRBV21-1,-,TRBJ1-1,-,CASDGGNTEAFF,TGTGCCAGCGATGGAGGGAACACTGAAGCTTTCTTT
TRBV5-1,TRBD1,TRBJ2-1,once,CASSLYRDRESEQFF,TGCGCCAGCAGCTTGTATCGGGACAGGGAGTCTGAGCAGTTCTTC
TRBV5-5,TRBD2,TRBJ2-7,-,CASSPTLAGFTYEQYF,TGTGCCAGCAGCCCCACCCTAGCGGGGTTTACCTACGAGCAGTACTTC
TRBV6-2/TRBV6-3,-,TRBJ1-2,-,CASSPSGQEANYGYTF,TGTGCCAGCAGCCCATCCGGGCAGGAGGCTAACTATGGCTACACCTTC
TRBV7-2,TRBD2,TRBJ2-3,few,CASSLSGGAIDTQYF,TGTGCCAGCAGCTTAAGCGGGGGGGCCATAGATACGCAGTATTTT